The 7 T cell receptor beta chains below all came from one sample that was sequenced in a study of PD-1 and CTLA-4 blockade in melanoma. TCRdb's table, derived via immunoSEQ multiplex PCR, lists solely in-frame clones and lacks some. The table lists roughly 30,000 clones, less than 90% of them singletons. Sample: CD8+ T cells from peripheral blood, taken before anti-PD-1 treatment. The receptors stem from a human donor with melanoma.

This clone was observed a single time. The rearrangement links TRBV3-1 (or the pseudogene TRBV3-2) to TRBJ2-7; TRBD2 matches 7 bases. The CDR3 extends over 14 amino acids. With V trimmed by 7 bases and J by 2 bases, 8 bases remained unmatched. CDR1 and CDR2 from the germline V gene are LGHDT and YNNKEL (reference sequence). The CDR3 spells CASTLAAAPYEQYF. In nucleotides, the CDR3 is TGTGCCAGCACCCTAGCGGCTGCACCCTACGAGCAGTACTTC.

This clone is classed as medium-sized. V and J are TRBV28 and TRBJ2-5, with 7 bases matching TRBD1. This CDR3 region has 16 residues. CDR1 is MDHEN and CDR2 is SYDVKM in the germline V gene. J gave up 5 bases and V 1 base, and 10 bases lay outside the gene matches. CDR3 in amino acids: CASSLFRQGGRETQYF. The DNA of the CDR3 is TGTGCCAGCAGTTTATTTCGACAGGGTGGACGGGAGACCCAGTACTTC.

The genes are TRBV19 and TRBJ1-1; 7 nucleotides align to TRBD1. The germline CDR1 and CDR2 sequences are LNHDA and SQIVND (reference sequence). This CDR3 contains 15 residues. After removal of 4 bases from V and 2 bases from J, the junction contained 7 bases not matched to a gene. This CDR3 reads CASSTRDSINTEAFF. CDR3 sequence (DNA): TGTGCCAGTAGTACGAGGGACAGTATCAACACTGAAGCTTTCTTT.

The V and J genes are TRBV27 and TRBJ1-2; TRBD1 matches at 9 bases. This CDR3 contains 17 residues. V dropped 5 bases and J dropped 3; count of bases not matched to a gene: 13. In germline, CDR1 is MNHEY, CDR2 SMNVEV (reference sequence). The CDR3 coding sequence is TGTGCCAGCAGTCCCCTCCCCGGGACAGGGTACGACTATGGCTACACCTTC. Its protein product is CASSPLPGTGYDYGYTF.

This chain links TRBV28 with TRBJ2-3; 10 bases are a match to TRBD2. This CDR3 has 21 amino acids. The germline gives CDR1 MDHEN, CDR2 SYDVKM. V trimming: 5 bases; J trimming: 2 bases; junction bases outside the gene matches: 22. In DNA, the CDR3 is TGTGCCAGCAGTCCCCTGCGGGGAGCGGGAGGGCCAAGGCCGATCACAGATACGCAGTATTTT. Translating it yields CASSPLRGAGGPRPITDTQYF.

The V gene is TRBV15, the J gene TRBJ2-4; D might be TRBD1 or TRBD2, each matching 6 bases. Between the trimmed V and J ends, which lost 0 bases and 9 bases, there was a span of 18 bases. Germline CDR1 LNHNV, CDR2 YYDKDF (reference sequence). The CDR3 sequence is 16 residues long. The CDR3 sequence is CATSRDEGGGGGIQYF. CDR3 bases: TGTGCCACCAGCAGAGATGAGGGCGGAGGGGGAGGCATTCAGTACTTC.

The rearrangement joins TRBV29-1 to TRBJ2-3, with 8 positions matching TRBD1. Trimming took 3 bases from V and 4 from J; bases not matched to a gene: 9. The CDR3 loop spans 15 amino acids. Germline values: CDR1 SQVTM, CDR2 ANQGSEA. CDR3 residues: CSVEKGQEASDTQYF. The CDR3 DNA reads TGCAGCGTTGAGAAGGGACAGGAAGCTTCAGATACGCAGTATTTT.